This entry lists 30 T cell receptor beta chains sequenced from one sample in a study of blood T cell repertoires in COVID-19 (dated by TCRdb to 2019 to 2021). The library was generated by the immunoSEQ multiplex PCR assay. TCRdb provides this immuneACCESS table in a form limited to in-frame rearrangements. Some clones are lacking; in checked studies, under half of them reflect an unresolved V gene, and why the rest are absent is not known. For this sample the table gives 250,000 to 300,000 clones, of which approximately 90% were detected only once. The ten largest clones take up roughly 2% of the sample. Sequencing used PBMCs or T cells enriched from blood (not recorded which). These receptors came from a woman aged 40 to 50 with acute COVID-19.

The chain has TRBV11-3 and TRBJ2-7, with D tentatively TRBD1 (6 bases). Germline V lookup: CDR1 SGHNT, CDR2 YENEEA. V lost 1 base and J 0 bases, leaving 7 bases between the germline ends. There are 14 residues in the CDR3. The CDR3, as DNA: TGTGCCAGCAGCTTAGGACAGGACTCCTACGAGCAGTACTTC. Protein sequence: CASSLGQDSYEQYF.

This clone was seen a few times. The chain has TRBV28 and TRBJ1-5; 7 bases align to TRBD1. This CDR3 comprises 15 residues. V was pared by 5 bases and J by 2 bases, with 6 bases of the junction left unmatched. Germline CDR1 is MDHEN and CDR2 is SYDVKM. The DNA for the CDR3 is TGTGCCAGCAGTCGATCAGACAGGGGCAATCAGCCCCAGCATTTT. It encodes CASSRSDRGNQPQHF.

This chain joins TRBV19 and TRBJ2-6; tentatively, D is TRBD1 (6 bases). The CDR3 sequence is 17 residues long. V gave up 6 bases and J gave up 0 bases, with 15 bases separating them. Germline V gene data show CDR1 as LNHDA and CDR2 as SQIVND (reference sequence). The CDR3 nucleotides read TGTGCCAGTAGGACAGGTCTTAGTGTCTCTGGGGCCAACGTCCTGACTTTC. Protein sequence: CASRTGLSVSGANVLTF.

This clone was detected once. The J gene is TRBJ2-7, the V gene TRBV4-3; D possibly corresponds to TRBD1 (5 bases). Deletions cut 0 bases from V and 4 bases from J, with 16 bases between. CDR1 and CDR2 (germline): LGHNA, YSLEER. The CDR3 consists of 16 residues. The CDR3 DNA sequence: TGCGCCAGCAGCCAAGAGCGGTGGCAGGGTTCTTACGAGCAGTACTTC. Translating it yields CASSQERWQGSYEQYF.

The rearrangement uses TRBV5-1 and TRBJ2-7, with D possibly matching TRBD2 (6 bases). The CDR3 has 15 amino acids. V was cut by 4 bases and J by 2 bases, with 16 bases left in between. Germline V gives CDR1 SGHRS, CDR2 YFSETQ. The CDR3 here is CASSLRPSGPYEQYF. The CDR3 nucleotides are TGCGCCAGCAGCCTACGACCGAGCGGGCCCTACGAGCAGTACTTC.

The chain carries TRBV2 and TRBJ1-5; 7 bases are shared with TRBD1. Germline-derived CDR1 and CDR2 are SNHLY and FYNNEI. The CDR3 runs to 13 residues. J was trimmed by 5 bases and V by 7 bases; bases with no gene match: 5. In nucleotides, the CDR3 is TGTGCCAGCACCCGGGACAGCGATCAGCCCCAGCATTTT. It translates to CASTRDSDQPQHF.

The gene calls are TRBV19 and TRBJ1-3, with 9 bases fitting TRBD1. CDR1 and CDR2 (germline): LNHDA, SQIVND (reference sequence). CDR3 length: 16 residues. The trim removed 3 bases at V and 1 base at J, leaving 4 bases unmatched. This CDR3 is CASSIIGTGSGNTIYF. DNA for the CDR3: TGTGCCAGTAGTATTATAGGGACAGGGTCTGGAAACACCATATATTTT.

V gene TRBV6-2 or TRBV6-3 combines with J gene TRBJ2-7; 7 bases are shared with TRBD1. With V trimmed by 3 bases and J by 5 bases, 10 bases remained unmatched. CDR1 is MNHEY, CDR2 SVGEGT, per germline. The CDR3 runs 15 residues. CDR3 sequence (DNA): TGTGCCAGCAGTTATGGGGGACAGCTTCGCAACGAGCAGTACTTC. This gives the protein CASSYGGQLRNEQYF.

The rearrangement uses TRBV4-2 and TRBJ1-2; D is perhaps TRBD1 (5 bases). The CDR3 covers 18 residues. V lost 3 bases and J lost 3, with 23 bases in between. From germline, CDR1 is LGHNA and CDR2 YNFKEQ. The CDR3 protein is CASSQYGGDFLLDYGYTF. For the CDR3, the DNA is TGTGCCAGCAGCCAGTATGGAGGGGACTTCTTGCTTGACTATGGCTACACCTTC.

The CDR3 here is CASSVNDYAGQETQYF. The CDR3 nucleotides read TGTGCCAGCAGTGTGAATGATTACGCGGGTCAAGAGACCCAGTACTTC. The chain joins TRBV2 to TRBJ2-5, with D perhaps matching TRBD2 (5 bases). The CDR3 consists of 16 residues. Germline CDR1 is SNHLY and CDR2 is FYNNEI. With 4 bases removed from V and 2 bases from J, the gap between germline ends came to 17 bases.

The chain links TRBV3-1 (or the pseudogene TRBV3-2) to TRBJ1-5; D remains unclear. The germline V gene encodes CDR1 LGHDT and CDR2 YNNKEL (reference sequence). The CDR3 has 14 amino acids. Trimming cost V 4 bases and J 1 base, with 8 bases left between them. The CDR3 region has the DNA TGTGCCAGCAGCCCTCACAAGAGCAATCAGCCCCAGCATTTT. Amino acids: CASSPHKSNQPQHF.

The genes are TRBV7-9 and TRBJ1-1; D is unresolved. Germline values: CDR1 SEHNR, CDR2 FQNEAQ (reference sequence). The CDR3 contains 15 residues. The V end was cut by 5 bases, the J end by 5 bases, with 18 bases between. In DNA form, the CDR3 reads TGTGCCAGCAGCCCCGAGGATCTGACCCGGACTGAAGCTTTCTTT. This codes for CASSPEDLTRTEAFF.

The genes are TRBV6-1 and TRBJ2-1; 7 bases line up with TRBD1. Trimming took 1 base from V and 7 from J; bases not matched to a gene: 10. The CDR3 sequence is 16 residues long. CDR1 is MNHNS, CDR2 SASEGT, per germline. The CDR3 sequence is CASSEEPGGIRNEQFF. DNA for the CDR3: TGTGCCAGCAGTGAAGAGCCAGGGGGTATACGAAATGAGCAGTTCTTC.

This chain connects TRBV28 to TRBJ2-7; 8 nucleotides agree with TRBD2. After removal of 7 bases from V and 3 bases from J, the junction contained 8 bases not matched to a gene. The CDR3 consists of 14 residues. Germline assignment: CDR1 MDHEN and CDR2 SYDVKM. The chain's CDR3 is CASTSGTRDYEQYF. CDR3 DNA sequence: TGTGCCAGCACCTCCGGGACTAGAGACTACGAGCAGTACTTC.

The CDR3 spells CASKPGLSTDEQFF. The CDR3 nucleotides read TGTGCCAGCAAACCGGGACTATCTACGGATGAGCAGTTCTTC. The chain combines TRBV9 with TRBJ2-1, with 7 bases that match TRBD2. CDR1 is SGDLS, CDR2 YYNGEE, per germline. The V segment lost 6 bases and the J segment 8 bases; nucleotides outside the gene matches: 11. CDR3 length equals 14 residues.

The V gene is TRBV10-1, the J gene TRBJ2-5, with TRBD1 identical over 9 bases. Trimming removed 3 bases from V and 5 bases from J; junction bases left unmatched: 10. Per the germline V gene, CDR1 is WNHNN and CDR2 is SYGVQD (reference sequence). This CDR3 has 16 residues. This CDR3 reads CASSESRTGVRETQYF. The CDR3 nucleotides are TGCGCCAGCAGTGAATCAAGGACAGGGGTGCGGGAGACCCAGTACTTC.

The chain employs TRBV4-1 and TRBJ2-5; TRBD2 matches 12 bases. Per the germline V gene, CDR1 is MGHRA and CDR2 is YSYEKL. The CDR3 sequence is 17 residues long. Trimming at V came to 1 base and at J to 4 bases, leaving 7 bases not matched to a gene. The DNA of the CDR3 is TGCGCCAGCAGCCAAGGATCCCTAGCGGGAGGGCGAGAGACCCAGTACTTC. Translated: CASSQGSLAGGRETQYF.

The rearrangement links TRBV19 to TRBJ1-5, with D unclear. This CDR3 is built from 15 residues. Germline V gene lookup returns CDR1 LNHDA and CDR2 SQIVND (reference sequence). Trimming cost V 3 bases and J 1 base, with 10 bases left between them. The CDR3 DNA is TGTGCCAGTAGTATGGCGGCGGGCAGCAATCAGCCCCAGCATTTT. It yields the protein CASSMAAGSNQPQHF.

The CDR3, as DNA: TGTGCCAGCAGCCAAGATCTTCAGGCAAATGAGCAGTTCTTC. Translation gives CASSQDLQANEQFF. The gene calls are TRBV3-1 (or the pseudogene TRBV3-2) and TRBJ2-1; D is ambiguous. The V end lost 0 bases, the J end lost 7 bases, and 10 bases lay between the germline ends. The germline gives CDR1 LGHDT, CDR2 YNNKEL (reference sequence). The CDR3 runs to 14 residues.

The chain links TRBV19 to TRBJ1-4, with D unclear. The CDR3 runs to 15 residues. V shed 4 bases and J shed 0 bases, with 9 bases lying between them. Germline CDR1 and CDR2: LNHDA and SQIVND (reference sequence). The CDR3 bases are TGTGCCAGTAGTACTTCACGGGCAACTAATGAAAAACTGTTTTTT. It yields the protein CASSTSRATNEKLFF.

The gene calls are TRBV7-9 and TRBJ2-5; D may be TRBD1 (5 bases). The CDR3 runs to 14 residues. Germline V CDR1 and CDR2: SEHNR, FQNEAQ (reference sequence). Between the trimmed V and J ends, which lost 9 bases and 3 bases, there was a span of 17 bases. The CDR3 reads CASFAGLSEETQYF. In nucleotides, the CDR3 is TGTGCCAGTTTTGCAGGGCTAAGCGAAGAGACCCAGTACTTC.

This clone was detected ten times or more. V is TRBV5-1 and J is TRBJ2-7, with 9 bases aligning to TRBD2. The CDR3 is 15 amino acids. Per germline, CDR1 SGHRS and CDR2 YFSETQ. J lost 0 bases, V lost 4 bases, and 5 bases had no gene match. In DNA form, the CDR3 reads TGCGCCAGCAGCAGTAGCGGGAGTCCCTCCTACGAGCAGTACTTC. Translating it yields CASSSSGSPSYEQYF.

The J gene is TRBJ2-1, the V gene TRBV24-1; 11 bases agree with TRBD1. The CDR3 has 16 residues. Germline V gene data show CDR1 as KGHDR and CDR2 as SFDVKD. J was trimmed by 4 bases and V by 4 bases; bases with no gene match: 5. This chain's CDR3 is CATSDRTGGLYNEQFF. CDR3 nucleotide sequence: TGTGCCACCAGTGACAGGACAGGGGGCCTATACAATGAGCAGTTCTTC.

This clone showed up just once. This chain joins TRBV3-1 (or the pseudogene TRBV3-2) and TRBJ2-7; 9 nucleotides agree with TRBD2. Germline V gene sequence: CDR1 LGHDT, CDR2 YNNKEL (reference sequence). Trimming cost V 2 bases and J 6 bases; bases outside gene matches: 8. This CDR3 spans 15 amino acids. CDR3 amino acids: CASSQNLGGGAEQYF. The CDR3 DNA follows: TGTGCCAGCAGCCAAAACCTTGGCGGGGGGGCCGAGCAGTACTTC.

The V call is TRBV2, the J call TRBJ1-2; D is perhaps TRBD1 (6 bases). The CDR3 has 17 amino acids. V was cut by 0 bases and J by 7 bases, with 21 bases left in between. The germline V gene has CDR1 SNHLY and CDR2 FYNNEI. The CDR3 is CASSEAPGAGDLRGYTF. The CDR3 DNA reads as TGTGCCAGCAGTGAAGCGCCCGGGGCAGGGGATTTGCGTGGCTACACCTTC.

The chain uses TRBV4-2 and TRBJ2-1; a possible D gene is TRBD2 (6 bases). V was pared by 1 base and J by 4 bases, with 11 bases between. The CDR3 length is 15 residues. Per the germline V gene, CDR1 is LGHNA and CDR2 is YNFKEQ. For the CDR3, the DNA is TGTGCCAGCAGCCAAGCCCGAGCGGGTTACAATGAGCAGTTCTTC. It encodes CASSQARAGYNEQFF.

This chain connects TRBV30 to TRBJ2-3, with 10 bases fitting TRBD2. Germline CDR1 GTSNPN, CDR2 SVGIG (reference sequence). Trimming took 0 bases from V and 0 from J; bases not matched to a gene: 0. CDR3 size: 15 residues. The CDR3 spells CAWSVLAGSTDTQYF. The CDR3, as DNA: TGTGCCTGGAGTGTACTAGCGGGGAGCACAGATACGCAGTATTTT.

The rearrangement uses TRBV19 and TRBJ1-2; the D is unclear. CDR3 length: 13 amino acids. The germline gives CDR1 LNHDA, CDR2 SQIVND (reference sequence). Trimming took off 6 bases at V and 4 bases at J, with 12 bases between the two ends. CDR3 nucleotide sequence: TGTGCCAGTAGCGCCCGAACAGTCTATGGCTACACCTTC. It is translated as CASSARTVYGYTF.

The V gene is TRBV6-5, the J gene TRBJ2-1, with 7 bases that match TRBD2. The CDR3 sequence is 12 residues long. Germline lookup yields CDR1 MNHEY and CDR2 SVGAGI. V dropped 2 bases and J dropped 11; count of bases not matched to a gene: 3. The CDR3 protein is CASSYASGKQFF. In nucleotides, the CDR3 is TGTGCCAGCAGTTACGCTAGCGGAAAGCAGTTCTTC.

This rearrangement joins TRBV7-2 to TRBJ2-2, with 8 bases matching TRBD2. V shed 2 bases, J shed 3 bases, and the junction held 2 bases outside the gene matches. CDR3 size: 15 residues. Germline loops: CDR1 SGHTA, CDR2 FQGNSA. The CDR3 nucleotides read TGTGCCAGCAGCTTATTGCGGGGGGACACCGGGGAGCTGTTTTTT. Encoded protein: CASSLLRGDTGELFF.